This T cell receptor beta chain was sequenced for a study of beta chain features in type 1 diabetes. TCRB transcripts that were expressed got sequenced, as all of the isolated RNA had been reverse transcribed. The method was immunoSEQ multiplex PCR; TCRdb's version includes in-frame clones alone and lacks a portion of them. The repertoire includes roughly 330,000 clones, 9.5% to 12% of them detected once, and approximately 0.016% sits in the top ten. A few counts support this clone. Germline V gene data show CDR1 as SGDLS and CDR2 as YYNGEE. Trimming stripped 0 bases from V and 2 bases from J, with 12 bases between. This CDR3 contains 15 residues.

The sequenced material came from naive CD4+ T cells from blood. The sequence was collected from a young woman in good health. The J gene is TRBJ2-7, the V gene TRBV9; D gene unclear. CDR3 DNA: TGTGCCAGCAGCGTAGATGAAGCCCCAACCTACGAGCAGTACTTC. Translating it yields CASSVDEAPTYEQYF.